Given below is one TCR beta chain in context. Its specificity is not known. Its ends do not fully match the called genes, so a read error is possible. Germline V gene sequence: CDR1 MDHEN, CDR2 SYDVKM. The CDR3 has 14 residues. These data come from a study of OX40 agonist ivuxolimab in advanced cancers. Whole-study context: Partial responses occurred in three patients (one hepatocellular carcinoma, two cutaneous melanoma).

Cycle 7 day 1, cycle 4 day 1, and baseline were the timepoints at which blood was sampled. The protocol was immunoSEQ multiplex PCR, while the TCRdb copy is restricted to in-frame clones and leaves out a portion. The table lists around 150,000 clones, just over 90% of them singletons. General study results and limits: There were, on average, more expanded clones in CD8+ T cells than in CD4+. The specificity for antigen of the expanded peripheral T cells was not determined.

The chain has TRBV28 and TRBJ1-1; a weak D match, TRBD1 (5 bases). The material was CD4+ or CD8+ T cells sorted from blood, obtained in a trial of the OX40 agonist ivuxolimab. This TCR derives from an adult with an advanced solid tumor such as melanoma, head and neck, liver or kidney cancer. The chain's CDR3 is CASSLWAGRPEAFF. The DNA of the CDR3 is TGTGCCAGCAGTCTATGGGCGGGGCGCCCTGAAGCTTTCTTT.